Below, 4 T cell receptor beta chains from the same sample are listed, as sequenced in a study of blood T cell repertoires in COVID-19. Clones were read by immunoSEQ multiplex PCR, and TCRdb kept only the in-frame ones, dropping some. The profile covers over 130,000 clones, with about 77% appearing a single time and about 8.4% taken by the ten largest. Specimen: peripheral blood. These receptor sequences come from a woman in her forties or fifties with active or convalescent COVID-19.

The V call is TRBV5-1, the J call TRBJ2-2; D perhaps matches TRBD2 (6 bases). In germline, CDR1 is SGHRS, CDR2 YFSETQ. The CDR3 extends over 16 amino acids. The ends were cut back, 3 bases at V and 3 bases at J, with 15 bases in the middle. Here the CDR3 reads CASSSSPTGDTGELFF. The CDR3 DNA sequence: TGCGCCAGCAGCTCTTCGCCAACGGGAGACACCGGGGAGCTGTTTTTT.

This clone has just a few counts. The chain recombines TRBV4-2 with TRBJ1-5, with D uncertain. CDR1 is LGHNA, CDR2 YNFKEQ, per germline. The CDR3 totals 14 residues. Trimming cost V 0 bases and J 8 bases, with 11 bases left between them. The CDR3: CASSQDRQVEPQHF. CDR3 bases: TGTGCCAGCAGCCAAGATAGGCAGGTTGAGCCCCAGCATTTT.

This clone has only one observation. The V and J genes are TRBV27 and TRBJ2-5, with 7 bases fitting TRBD1. The CDR3 is 15 amino acids. Germline V gene data show CDR1 as MNHEY and CDR2 as SMNVEV (reference sequence). J lost 1 base, V lost 5 bases, and 7 bases had no gene match. The CDR3 region is CASSKMYRGQETQYF. The DNA of the CDR3 is TGTGCCAGCAGTAAAATGTACAGGGGCCAAGAGACCCAGTACTTC.

This chain connects TRBV7-2 to TRBJ1-2, with 10 bases lining up with TRBD1. Germline lookup yields CDR1 SGHTA and CDR2 FQGNSA. The V gene end was trimmed by 5 bases and the J gene end by 8 bases; junction bases not matched to a gene: 11. The CDR3 length is 15 residues. The CDR3 is CASSASAGTGVGYTF. CDR3 nucleotides: TGTGCCAGCAGCGCCTCGGCCGGGACAGGGGTCGGCTACACCTTC.